Sequencing of this TCR beta chain was carried out in a study of T cells in Graves' hyperthyroidism and ophthalmopathy. The table lists this clonotype with many counts. The CDR3 has 14 residues. V trimming: 5 bases; J trimming: 3 bases; junction bases outside the gene matches: 6. In germline, CDR1 is SGHAT, CDR2 FQNNGV. RNA transcripts provided the source from which TCR beta CDR3 regions were amplified. HTBI primers were employed in a first-round RT-PCR of the TCR CDR3. Using its own MiXCR run on the multiplex PCR reads, TCRdb lists one record per CDR3 protein. The sample yields about 620,000 distinct CDR3 sequences, under 20% seen once.

This chain connects TRBV11-2 to TRBJ2-7; 8 bases map to TRBD1. Sequencing used blood. This TCR came from a woman aged 25 to 39 with Graves' hyperthyroidism. The CDR3 nucleotides read TGTGCCAGCAGCCCAGGGGGCAGCGACTACGAGCAGTACTTC. Residues: CASSPGGSDYEQYF.